These T cell receptor beta chains were read from a single sample in a study of blood T cell repertoires in COVID-19. TCRdb's table, derived via immunoSEQ multiplex PCR, lists solely in-frame clones and lacks some. The table records around 270,000 clones, around 89% of them present only once. The specimen sequenced was peripheral blood. The source of these receptors is a man under 40 with acute or convalescent COVID-19. CDR3s leave out the opening cysteine and the closing phenylalanine or tryptophan.

TRBJ1-2 TRBV27 ASSRDRGANYGYT
TRBJ1-2 TRBV28 ASDTGKRIYGYT
TRBJ1-5 TRBV19 ASRVPRDSYNQPQH
TRBJ1-2 TRBV6-5 ASSYTGQGVGYT
TRBJ1-6 TRBV6-1 ASSERWQGNSPLH
TRBJ1-3 TRBV5-1 ASSLEGGSGNTIY
TRBJ2-7 TRBV6-6 ASSFPGQGIIEQY
TRBJ2-1 TRBV9 ASSATSGSYNEQF
TRBJ1-2 TRBV9 ASSAQGRIYGYT
TRBJ1-2 TRBV6-5 ASSSGLGGYGYT
TRBJ2-7 TRBV7-6 ASSLAGTGSYEQY
TRBJ2-2 TRBV28 ASSSRRVLNTGELF
TRBJ1-1 TRBV27 ASSFQAQGAVSEAF
TRBJ1-5 TRBV5-5 ASSYRGNQPQH
TRBJ2-7 TRBV28 ANAPSGRDYEQY
TRBJ2-7 TRBV5-1 ASSFSPSSVVASEQY
TRBJ1-2 TRBV7-8 ASSSDSYGYT
TRBJ2-7 TRBV9 ASSSDWAGRSYEQY
TRBJ2-1 TRBV7-2 ASSALGSRDNEQF
TRBJ1-5 TRBV19 ASSQDWKNTQPQH